The rows below give T cell receptor beta chains drawn from one sample of a study of blood T cell repertoires in COVID-19. Data came from immunoSEQ multiplex PCR; TCRdb stores just in-frame clones and leaves some out. The sample includes over 250,000 clones, 75% to 90% of them seen just once. Sequencing was done on a sample of PBMCs or T cells enriched from blood (not recorded which). The receptor set was obtained from a woman younger than 35 who had recovered from COVID-19. Both conserved end residues are part of each CDR3. Each record gives: D gene, clone size, V gene, J gene, CDR3 DNA, CDR3 protein. A D gene is named only where the DNA matches it firmly. The size field is filled for only some rows; it gives once, few, many or a size class.

>TRBD1|.|TRBV28|TRBJ1-4
TGTGCCAGCAGTTCCGGGACAGGGGGCGGGATTTTT
CASSSGTGGGIF
>.|.|TRBV29-1|TRBJ1-5
TGCAGCGTTTGGGCGAAAAGCAATCAGCCCCAGCATTTT
CSVWAKSNQPQHF
>TRBD2|.|TRBV3-1/TRBV3-2|TRBJ2-3
TGTGCCCCCCACGAATCAAGGGCCCGAAGAATAGCGGGGGGGTCGGCAGATACGCAGTATTTT
CAPHESRARRIAGGSADTQYF
>TRBD1|few|TRBV2|TRBJ2-2
TGTGCCAGCACCCTTGACAGGGGAAACACCGGGGAGCTGTTTTTT
CASTLDRGNTGELFF
>.|.|TRBV6-1|TRBJ1-3
TGTGCCAGCAGTGCCCTAACAGGGATGAGTGGAAACACCATATATTTT
CASSALTGMSGNTIYF
>TRBD1|.|TRBV2|TRBJ1-2
TGTGCCGGCGCGACCCGACAGGGGAACTATGGCTACACCTTC
CAGATRQGNYGYTF
>.|.|TRBV6-5|TRBJ2-7
TGTGCCAGCAGTTACGGAGACCAGGGGCCCTACGAGCAGTACTTC
CASSYGDQGPYEQYF
>.|.|TRBV2|TRBJ2-5
TGTGCCAGCGTACTAGAAGAGACCCAGTACTTC
CASVLEETQYF
>.|.|TRBV7-8|TRBJ1-6
TGTGCCAGCAGCCCGCAGTCGGGGAGCTCCTATAATTCACCCCTCCACTTT
CASSPQSGSSYNSPLHF
>TRBD1|.|TRBV2|TRBJ1-5
TGTGCCAGCAGTGTACAGGGGTTCGATCAGCCCCAGCATTTT
CASSVQGFDQPQHF
>TRBD2|.|TRBV7-7|TRBJ2-5
TGTGCTAGCAGCCTAGCGGGGGGGTACCAAGAGACCCAGTACTTC
CASSLAGGYQETQYF
>TRBD1|.|TRBV3-1/TRBV3-2|TRBJ1-4
TGTGCCAGCAGCCCCAGGGGGCGATCACCGAATGAAAAACTGTTTTTT
CASSPRGRSPNEKLFF
>TRBD2|.|TRBV6-5|TRBJ2-1
TGTGCCAGCAACCCTCTAGCGGGGGGGATGATTGAGCAGTTCTTC
CASNPLAGGMIEQFF
>.|.|TRBV19|TRBJ1-2
TGTGCCAGTATCTCTGGCAGCGGAGTGGGAGGCTACACCTTC
CASISGSGVGGYTF
>.|once|TRBV6-5|TRBJ1-1
TGTGCCGCTTATCGGGGGGCTCTGACGACTGAAGCTTTCTTT
CAAYRGALTTEAFF
>TRBD1|.|TRBV11-2|TRBJ1-2
TGTGCCAGCAGCCGGGACAGGGAGAGCTATGGCTACACCTTC
CASSRDRESYGYTF
>.|.|TRBV14|TRBJ2-7
TGTGCCAGCAGCCAAACCAGGGGGGCCGAGCAGTACTTC
CASSQTRGAEQYF
>TRBD1|.|TRBV10-3|TRBJ1-1
TGTGCCATCAGTCCGACAGGGATGAACACTGAAGCTTTCTTT
CAISPTGMNTEAFF
>.|once|TRBV19|TRBJ1-1
TGTGCCAGTAGGAGTGACAGTATGAACACTGAAGCTTTCTTT
CASRSDSMNTEAFF
>.|once|TRBV2|TRBJ2-7
TGTGCCAGCAGTCGGGGGGCCAGGGTTTACGAGCAGTACTTC
CASSRGARVYEQYF
>.|once|TRBV2|TRBJ2-3
TGTGCCAGCAGGGACTTACTCGGTAGCACAGATACGCAGTATTTT
CASRDLLGSTDTQYF
>.|once|TRBV28|TRBJ1-4
TGTGCCACTGACACGTCTACGAATGAAAAACTGTTTTTT
CATDTSTNEKLFF
>.|.|TRBV27|TRBJ2-5
TGTGCCAGCAGTTCCTCCCTCAGGGGGACCCAGTACTTC
CASSSSLRGTQYF
>.|.|TRBV28|TRBJ1-6
TGTGCCAGCAGTTTAGTAGTGACAGACTCCTATAATTCACCCCTCCACTTT
CASSLVVTDSYNSPLHF
>.|.|TRBV9|TRBJ2-2
TGTGCCAGCAGCGTAGATCATCAGGGCCTAACCGGGGAGCTGTTTTTT
CASSVDHQGLTGELFF
>TRBD1|.|TRBV11-2|TRBJ1-1
TGTGCCAGCAGCTTGACAGGGGGAGGAACTGAAGCTTTCTTT
CASSLTGGGTEAFF
>TRBD1|.|TRBV28|TRBJ1-6
TGTGCCAGCAGTCCAGGACAGGACAGCTCCTATAATTCACCCCTCCACTTT
CASSPGQDSSYNSPLHF
>TRBD1|.|TRBV5-6|TRBJ2-1
TGTGCCAGCAGCTTGGCGTCCGGGACAGGGGGCAATGAGCAGTTCTTC
CASSLASGTGGNEQFF
>.|.|TRBV15|TRBJ1-1
TGTGCCACCAGCAGCCTATTGGGGGGGGACACTGAAGCTTTCTTT
CATSSLLGGDTEAFF
>.|.|TRBV7-9|TRBJ1-2
TGTGCCAGCAGCTTAGCTGAGGGTTTTGGAGGCTACACCTTC
CASSLAEGFGGYTF
>TRBD1|.|TRBV2|TRBJ1-2
TGTGCCAGCATTAGGGACAGGGGTAAAGGCTACACCTTC
CASIRDRGKGYTF
>.|.|TRBV4-1|TRBJ1-1
TGCGCCAGCAGCCAAACCCAGGGGCGATTAGGAGCTTTCTTT
CASSQTQGRLGAFF
>TRBD1|once|TRBV7-9|TRBJ2-7
TGTGCCTGGGGGACAGAGTCGTCCTACGAGCAGTACTTC
CAWGTESSYEQYF
>TRBD1|.|TRBV5-6|TRBJ1-6
TGTGCCAGCAGCCCCGGACAGGGCCTTATCCTTAATTCACCCCTCCACTTT
CASSPGQGLILNSPLHF
>.|.|TRBV28|TRBJ1-5
TGTGCCAGCAGTTTAGGGGGGACTAATCAGCCCCAGCATTTT
CASSLGGTNQPQHF
>.|.|TRBV5-4|TRBJ1-5
TGTGCCAGCAGCTCTGGGGGGGCGGGACAGCCCCAGCATTTT
CASSSGGAGQPQHF
>.|.|TRBV6-5|TRBJ1-5
TGTGCCAGCACCCTACAGGGCTACAATCAGCCCCAGCATTTT
CASTLQGYNQPQHF
>.|.|TRBV11-3|TRBJ1-5
TGTGCCAGCCCCGACAGGTCTAGCAATCAGCCCCAGCATTTT
CASPDRSSNQPQHF
>.|.|TRBV3-1/TRBV3-2|TRBJ2-2
TGTGCCAGCAGCCCTCGAGGGGGGGCCGGGGAGCTGTTTTTT
CASSPRGGAGELFF
>TRBD2|.|TRBV11-2|TRBJ2-4
TGTGCCAGCAGCTTTAGGACCGGGACTAGGTACTTC
CASSFRTGTRYF